This T cell receptor beta chain was observed in a study of tumor-infiltrating lymphocytes in primary liver carcinoma. Study-wide context: Stage T1-T3 N0M0 tumors spanned roughly 4.2 to 10 cm.

Using a constant-region primer together with ProtoScript II reverse transcriptase, TCR beta cDNA was made from roughly 520 ng of total RNA. Employing slightly modified ARM-PCR, three nested multiplex PCR rounds were run, and these gave rise to the TCR beta libraries. It was with TRBV1-TRBV30 forward primers and a C-beta reverse primer that the first two PCR rounds were run, at roughly 11 cycles each. TCRdb recomputed calls from the multiplex PCR reads with MiXCR, one row per CDR3 protein. The sample has about 190,000 distinct CDR3 sequences; around four fifths are singletons. Investigators took RNA and DNA out together from 20-30 mg of unsorted bulk tissue. Surgical resection served as treatment for the primary liver carcinoma of these patients. The CDR3 is 18 amino acids in total, end residues counted. The germline gives CDR1 SEHNR, CDR2 FQNEAQ (reference sequence). A remark on this clonotype: The conserved phenylalanine or tryptophan is not found at the CDR3 terminus, so this likely reflects a read error. No DNA is shown, since the ends of the CDR3 on it are uncertain; the CDR3 is the one TCRdb lists.

The sequence came from a man in his forties with primary liver carcinoma and hepatitis B virus infection. The chain uses TRBV7-9 and TRBJ1-1; TRBD1 is the table's D call and was not checked against the DNA. Sequenced sample: tumor tissue from primary liver carcinoma. CDR3 protein: CVSSLGQLRPGPNTETFY.